This T cell receptor beta chain was identified during a study of blood T cell repertoires in COVID-19. Study-level background: T cells, B-cell-depleted T cells, or PBMCs provided the cDNA or gDNA that served as material.

As handled by the study authors: Quantification of nucleated cells was approximated via reference gene primer amplification. The assay was immunoSEQ multiplex PCR, and TCRdb's table has in-frame clones only and misses some. For V, J and clone size, that table is used; D and trimming come from the DNA. The repertoire holds about 190,000 clones, less than 80% seen once, with approximately 13% in the top ten. This CDR3 has 15 residues. Trimming cost V 1 base and J 10 bases, with 19 bases left between them. Per the germline V gene, CDR1 is SEHNR and CDR2 is FQNEAQ (reference sequence). Sequenced input: peripheral blood. This clonotype was sampled from a middle-aged man who had recovered from COVID-19. The chain links TRBV7-9 to TRBJ1-2; possible D gene TRBD1, 5 bases. The CDR3 DNA is TGTGCCAGCAGCTTAGGTCAATGGCAGGGCGACCTCTACACCTTC. Translated, it gives CASSLGQWQGDLYTF.